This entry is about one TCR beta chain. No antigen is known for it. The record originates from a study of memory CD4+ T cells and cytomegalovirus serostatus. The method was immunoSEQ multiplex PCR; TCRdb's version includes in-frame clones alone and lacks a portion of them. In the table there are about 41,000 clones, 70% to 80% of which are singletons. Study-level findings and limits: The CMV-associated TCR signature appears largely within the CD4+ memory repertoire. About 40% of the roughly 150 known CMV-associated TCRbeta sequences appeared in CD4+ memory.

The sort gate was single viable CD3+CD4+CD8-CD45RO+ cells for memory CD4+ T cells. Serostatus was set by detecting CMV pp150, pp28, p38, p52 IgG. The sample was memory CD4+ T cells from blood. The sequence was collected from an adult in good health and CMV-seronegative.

The CDR3 nucleotides are TGTGCCAGCACCCTATCATATGGGGCGGGAGCTTACAATGAGCAGTTCTTC. Translation gives CASTLSYGAGAYNEQFF. V gene TRBV11-2 combines with J gene TRBJ2-1, with 7 bases lining up with TRBD2. CDR1 is SGHAT, CDR2 FQNNGV, per germline. The V gene end was trimmed by 7 bases and the J gene end by 4 bases; junction bases not matched to a gene: 16. The CDR3 is 17 amino acids.